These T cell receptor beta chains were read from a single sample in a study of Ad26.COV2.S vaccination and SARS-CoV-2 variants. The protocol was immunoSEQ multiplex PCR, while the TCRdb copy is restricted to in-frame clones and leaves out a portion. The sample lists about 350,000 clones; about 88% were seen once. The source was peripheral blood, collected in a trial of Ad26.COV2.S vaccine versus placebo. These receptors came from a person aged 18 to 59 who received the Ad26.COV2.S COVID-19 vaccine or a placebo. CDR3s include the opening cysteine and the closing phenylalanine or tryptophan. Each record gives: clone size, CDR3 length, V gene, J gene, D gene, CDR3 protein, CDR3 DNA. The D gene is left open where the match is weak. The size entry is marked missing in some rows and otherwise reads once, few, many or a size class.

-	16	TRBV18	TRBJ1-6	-	CASSPQVGRNNSPLHF	TGTGCCAGCTCACCACAGGTTGGTCGGAATAATTCACCCCTCCACTTT
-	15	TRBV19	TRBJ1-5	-	CASIPRGEGNQPQHF	TGTGCCAGTATTCCGAGGGGCGAAGGCAATCAGCCCCAGCATTTT
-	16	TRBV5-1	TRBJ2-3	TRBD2	CASTPEAGTSTDTQYF	TGCGCCAGCACCCCAGAAGCGGGAACTAGCACAGATACGCAGTATTTT
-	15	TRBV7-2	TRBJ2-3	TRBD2	CASSTSGGLIDTQYF	TGTGCCAGCAGCACTAGCGGAGGACTTATAGATACGCAGTATTTT
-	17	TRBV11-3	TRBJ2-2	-	CASSLHFGTTNTGELFF	TGTGCCAGCAGCCTCCATTTCGGGACAACGAACACCGGGGAGCTGTTTTTT
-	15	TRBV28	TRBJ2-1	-	CASSLLGVAYNEQFF	TGTGCCAGCAGTTTATTAGGGGTGGCCTACAATGAGCAGTTCTTC
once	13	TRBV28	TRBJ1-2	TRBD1	CASRDGTVGGYTF	TGTGCCAGCAGGGACGGGACAGTGGGTGGCTACACCTTC
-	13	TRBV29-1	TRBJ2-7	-	CSVEPLTGRERYF	TGCAGCGTTGAGCCACTGACAGGGAGGGAACGGTACTTC
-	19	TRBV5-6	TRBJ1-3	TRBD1	CASSSRPGTGPTSGNTIYF	TGTGCCAGCAGCTCTCGTCCCGGGACAGGTCCCACTTCTGGAAACACCATATATTTT
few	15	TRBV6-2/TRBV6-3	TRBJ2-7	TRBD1	CASSPLRDSQYEQYF	TGTGCCAGCAGCCCACTCAGGGACAGCCAGTACGAGCAGTACTTC
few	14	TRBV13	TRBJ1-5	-	CASSLRVENQPQHF	TGTGCCAGCAGCTTAAGGGTAGAGAATCAGCCCCAGCATTTT
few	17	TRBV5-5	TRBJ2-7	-	CASSLEVVPRVLYEQYF	TGTGCCAGCAGCTTGGAAGTTGTTCCGCGAGTTCTTTACGAGCAGTACTTC
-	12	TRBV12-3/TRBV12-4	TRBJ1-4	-	CASSLRNEKLFF	TGTGCCAGCAGTTTGAGGAATGAAAAACTGTTTTTT
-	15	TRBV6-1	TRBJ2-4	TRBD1	CASSEAGTGKNIQYF	TGTGCCAGCAGTGAAGCCGGGACAGGGAAAAACATTCAGTACTTC
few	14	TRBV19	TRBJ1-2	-	CASRYFDRQGGYTF	TGTGCCAGTAGATATTTCGACAGGCAAGGCGGCTACACCTTC
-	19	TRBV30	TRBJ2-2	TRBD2	CAWSRGLAGFGGDSGELFF	TGTGCCTGGAGTCGGGGACTAGCGGGATTCGGCGGAGATTCCGGGGAGCTGTTTTTT
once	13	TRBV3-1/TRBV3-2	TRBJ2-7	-	CASSQDPRYEQYF	TGTGCCAGCAGCCAAGACCCTAGGTACGAGCAGTACTTC
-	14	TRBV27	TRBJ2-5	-	CASRVMGVAETQYF	TGTGCCAGCAGGGTGATGGGGGTTGCGGAGACCCAGTACTTC
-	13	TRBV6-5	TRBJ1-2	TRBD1	CASSLTGGNGYTF	TGTGCCAGCAGTCTCACAGGGGGCAATGGCTACACCTTC
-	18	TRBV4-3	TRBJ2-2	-	CASSQATTSDSNTGELFF	TGCGCCAGCAGCCAAGCCACCACCTCGGACTCGAACACCGGGGAGCTGTTTTTT
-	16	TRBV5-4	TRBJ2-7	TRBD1	CASSARTGGLPYEQYF	TGTGCCAGCAGCGCCCGGACAGGGGGTCTCCCCTACGAGCAGTACTTC
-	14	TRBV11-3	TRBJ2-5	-	CASSSGPPRETQYF	TGTGCCAGCAGCTCCGGGCCTCCCCGAGAGACCCAGTACTTC
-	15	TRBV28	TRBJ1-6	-	CASSLIPGLNSPLHF	TGTGCCAGCAGTTTAATTCCAGGGCTGAATTCACCCCTCCACTTT
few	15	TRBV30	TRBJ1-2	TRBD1	CAWRPPAGGDYGYTF	TGTGCCTGGAGACCTCCCGCAGGGGGCGACTATGGCTACACCTTC
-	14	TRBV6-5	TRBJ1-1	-	CASSYSRVDTEAFF	TGTGCCAGCAGTTACTCGAGGGTTGACACTGAAGCTTTCTTT